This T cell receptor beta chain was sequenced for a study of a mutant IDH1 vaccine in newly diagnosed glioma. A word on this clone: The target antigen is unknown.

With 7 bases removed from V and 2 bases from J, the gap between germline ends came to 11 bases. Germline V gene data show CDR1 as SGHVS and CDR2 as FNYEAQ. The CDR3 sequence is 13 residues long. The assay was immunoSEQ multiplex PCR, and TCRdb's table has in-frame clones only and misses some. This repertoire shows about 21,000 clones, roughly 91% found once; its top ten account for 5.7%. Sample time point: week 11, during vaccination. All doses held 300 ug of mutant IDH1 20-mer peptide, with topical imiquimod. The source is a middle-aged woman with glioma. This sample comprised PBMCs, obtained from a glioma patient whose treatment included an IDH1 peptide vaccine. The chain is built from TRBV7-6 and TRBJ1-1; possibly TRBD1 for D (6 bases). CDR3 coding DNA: TGTGCCAGCACCCCGGGACATAACACTGAAGCTTTCTTT. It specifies CASTPGHNTEAFF.